A single sample gave rise to the 19 T cell receptor beta chains below, sequenced in a study of blood T cell repertoires in COVID-19. The repertoire was sequenced with immunoSEQ multiplex PCR; TCRdb's copy has only in-frame clones and lacks some. The table shows fewer than 45,000 clones, with 70% to 80% occurring only once. The sequencing sample was made of peripheral blood. The receptors stem from a man in his sixties with active COVID-19.

This clone turned up a few times. The CDR3 region is CASSKNRGADGYTF. The DNA for the CDR3 is TGTGCCAGCAGCAAAAACAGGGGGGCCGATGGCTACACCTTC. The J gene is TRBJ1-2, the V gene TRBV21-1; TRBD1, the D gene given by the table, was not confirmed from the DNA. TRBV21-1 is classified as a pseudogene. This CDR3 comprises 14 residues.

This chain uses TRBV4-1 with TRBJ2-1, with a tentative D call TRBD1 (7 bases). Looked up from germline, CDR1 is MGHRA and CDR2 is YSYEKL. The CDR3 extends over 16 amino acids. V lost 6 bases, J lost 6 bases, and 21 bases lay in between. The chain's CDR3 is CASSHGRGQRVNEQFF. In nucleotides, the CDR3 is TGCGCCAGCAGTCATGGTCGGGGACAGCGGGTCAATGAGCAGTTCTTC.

The chain uses TRBV30 and TRBJ2-5; 10 nucleotides line up with TRBD2. With V trimmed by 0 bases and J by 2 bases, 0 bases remained unmatched. Looked up from germline, CDR1 is GTSNPN and CDR2 is SVGIG (reference sequence). This CDR3 contains 14 residues. In DNA, the CDR3 is TGTGCCTGGAGTGTACTAGCGGGGCAAGAGACCCAGTACTTC. Translation: CAWSVLAGQETQYF.

This sequence joins TRBV11-1 and TRBJ2-2; a possible D gene is TRBD2 (5 bases). CDR1 and CDR2 (germline): SGHAT, FQDESV (reference sequence). The CDR3 consists of 14 residues. V dropped 3 bases and J dropped 1 base, with 6 bases sitting between them. CDR3 nucleotide sequence: TGTGCCAGCAGCTTCGCGGGGAACACCGGGGAGCTGTTTTTT. Translation gives CASSFAGNTGELFF.

This clone was seen only once. The gene calls are TRBV4-1 and TRBJ1-2; 7 nucleotides agree with TRBD1. This CDR3 region has 15 residues. The germline gives CDR1 MGHRA, CDR2 YSYEKL. Trimming cost V 3 bases and J 7 bases; bases outside gene matches: 11. CDR3: CASSHILRGLIGYTF. For the CDR3, the DNA is TGCGCCAGCAGCCATATACTAAGGGGGCTGATTGGCTACACCTTC.

The rearrangement joins TRBV4-2 to TRBJ2-1; 12 nucleotides line up with TRBD2. The CDR3 length is 18 residues. After removal of 1 base from V and 2 bases from J, the junction contained 6 bases not matched to a gene. Germline V gene lookup returns CDR1 LGHNA and CDR2 YNFKEQ. CDR3 coding DNA: TGTGCCAGCAGCCAAGTAGGGGCTAGCGGGGGGGCCTACAATGAGCAGTTCTTC. This translates into CASSQVGASGGAYNEQFF.

This clone was seen a few times. This chain connects TRBV4-3 to TRBJ1-6; D is undetermined. CDR1 LGHNA and CDR2 YSLEER come from the germline V gene. Trimming stripped 3 bases from V and 8 bases from J, with 14 bases between. This CDR3 has 15 residues. CDR3 protein: CASSQDYAGYSPLHF. The CDR3 nucleotides are TGCGCCAGCAGCCAGGACTATGCCGGGTATTCACCCCTCCACTTT.

The chain recombines TRBV28 with TRBJ1-4; no clear D gene. Trimming pared 6 bases from V and 4 bases from J, leaving 9 bases between. CDR3 length: 13 residues. The germline V gene encodes CDR1 MDHEN and CDR2 SYDVKM. The CDR3: CASRPSLNEKLFF. As DNA, the CDR3 is TGTGCCAGCAGGCCCTCACTTAATGAAAAACTGTTTTTT.

DNA of the CDR3: TGTGCCAGCAGCCAGACAGCCCTCGCAACTAATGAAAAACTGTTTTTT. This gives the protein CASSQTALATNEKLFF. The chain recombines TRBV7-8 with TRBJ1-4; tentatively, D is TRBD1 (5 bases). The V gene's germline CDR1 is SGHVS and CDR2 FQNEAQ. The V end was cut by 5 bases, the J end by 0 bases, with 13 bases between. CDR3 length: 16 residues.

The V call is TRBV13, the J call TRBJ1-4; D remains ambiguous. Germline CDR1 reads PRHDT; CDR2 reads FYEKMQ (reference sequence). The ends were cut back, 5 bases at V and 5 bases at J, with 21 bases in the middle. This CDR3 has 17 residues. CDR3 protein: CASSPGWPRVENEKLFF. CDR3 bases: TGTGCCAGCAGCCCGGGGTGGCCCCGCGTGGAAAATGAAAAACTGTTTTTT. Complete variable domain (other parts from reference TRBV13 and TRBJ1-4): AAGVIQSPRHLIKEKRETATLKCYPIPRHDTVYWYQQGPGQDPQFLISFYEKMQSDKGSIPDRFSAQQFSDYHSELNMSSLELGDSALYFCASSPGWPRVENEKLFFGSGTQLSVL.

This rearrangement joins TRBV28 to TRBJ1-1; 9 nucleotides agree with TRBD1. J lost 5 bases, V lost 6 bases, and 16 bases had no gene match. This CDR3 spans 17 amino acids. The germline CDR1 and CDR2 sequences are MDHEN and SYDVKM. The DNA for the CDR3 is TGTGCCAGCAGCCTAGCCGGGACAGGGACTTTGTGGACTGAAGCTTTCTTT. Protein: CASSLAGTGTLWTEAFF.

This chain joins TRBV6-6 and TRBJ2-1, with D possibly TRBD1 on 6 matching bases. Germline CDR1 is MNHNY and CDR2 is SVGAGI (reference sequence). CDR3 length equals 14 residues. V shed 1 base and J shed 4 bases, with 8 bases lying between them. CDR3 in DNA: TGTGCCAGCAGTTACTTGGGGGCGTACAATGAGCAGTTCTTC. It specifies CASSYLGAYNEQFF.

The genes are TRBV6-5 and TRBJ1-6, with TRBD1 matching 8 bases. V trimming: 6 bases; J trimming: 7 bases; junction bases outside the gene matches: 5. CDR1 is MNHEY, CDR2 SVGAGI, per germline. This CDR3 is built from 14 residues. The CDR3, as DNA: TGTGCCAGCAGCATCACAGGGGGAAATTCACCCCTCCACTTT. It encodes CASSITGGNSPLHF.

The gene calls are TRBV6-5 and TRBJ2-7; 8 positions agree with TRBD1. Trimming took 2 bases from V and 3 from J; bases not matched to a gene: 3. The CDR3 runs to 14 residues. Germline loops: CDR1 MNHEY, CDR2 SVGAGI. The CDR3 here is CASSYRTGNYEQYF. CDR3 nucleotide sequence: TGTGCCAGCAGTTACAGGACAGGGAACTACGAGCAGTACTTC.

This chain connects TRBV10-3 to TRBJ2-2, with D possibly being TRBD2 (6 bases). The V end was cut by 7 bases, the J end by 5 bases, with 14 bases between. The germline gives CDR1 ENHRY, CDR2 SYGVKD. The CDR3 extends over 14 amino acids. The CDR3 reads CAITAGPPTGELFF. DNA for the CDR3: TGTGCCATCACCGCGGGGCCGCCGACCGGGGAGCTGTTTTTT.

This clone was recorded a few times. The J gene is TRBJ1-2, the V gene TRBV30; TRBD1 matches 10 bases. The V segment lost 2 bases and the J segment 1 base; nucleotides outside the gene matches: 10. Germline lookup yields CDR1 GTSNPN and CDR2 SVGIG (reference sequence). CDR3 length equals 17 residues. The CDR3: CAWSPRTGGRVNYGYTF. In DNA, the CDR3 is TGTGCCTGGAGTCCCCGGACAGGGGGTAGGGTTAACTATGGCTACACCTTC.

The chain recombines TRBV6-5 with TRBJ1-2; no reliable D call. The CDR3 runs to 14 residues. Per germline, CDR1 MNHEY and CDR2 SVGAGI. Trimming stripped 4 bases from V and 8 bases from J, with 17 bases between. The CDR3 nucleotides are TGTGCCAGCAGTTCCCTCGGCCGGGGAAGCGGCTACACCTTC. This codes for CASSSLGRGSGYTF.

The chain uses TRBV7-2 and TRBJ2-2; 9 bases fit TRBD2. The junction had 4 bases not matched to a gene; V was cut back by 1 base and J by 4 bases. The CDR3 has 16 amino acids. From germline, CDR1 is SGHTA and CDR2 FQGNSA. The CDR3 bases are TGTGCCAGCAGCTTAGTAGCGGGAGATATCACCGGGGAGCTGTTTTTT. Its translation is CASSLVAGDITGELFF.

V gene TRBV12-5 combines with J gene TRBJ1-1; D may be TRBD1 (5 bases). Germline V gene lookup returns CDR1 LGHNT and CDR2 FRNRAP. V was clipped by 5 bases and J by 4 bases, with 11 bases between them. The CDR3 loop spans 13 amino acids. The CDR3 reads CASGASGGTEAFF. CDR3 nucleotides: TGTGCTAGTGGTGCCTCGGGGGGCACTGAAGCTTTCTTT.